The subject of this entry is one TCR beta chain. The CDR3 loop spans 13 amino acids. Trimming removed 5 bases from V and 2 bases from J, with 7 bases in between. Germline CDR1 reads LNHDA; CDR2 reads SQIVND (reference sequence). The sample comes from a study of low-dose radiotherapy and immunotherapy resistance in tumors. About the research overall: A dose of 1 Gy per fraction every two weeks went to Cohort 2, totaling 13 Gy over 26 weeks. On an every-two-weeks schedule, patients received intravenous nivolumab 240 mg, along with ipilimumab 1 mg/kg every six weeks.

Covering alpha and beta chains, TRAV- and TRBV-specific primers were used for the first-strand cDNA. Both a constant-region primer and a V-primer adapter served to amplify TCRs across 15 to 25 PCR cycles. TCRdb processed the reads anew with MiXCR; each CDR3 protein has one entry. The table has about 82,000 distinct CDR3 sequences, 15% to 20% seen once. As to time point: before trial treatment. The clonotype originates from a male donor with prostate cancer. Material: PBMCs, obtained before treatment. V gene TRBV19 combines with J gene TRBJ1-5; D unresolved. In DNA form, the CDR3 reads TGTGCCAGTAGTGTCTTTCGCAATCAGCCCCAGCATTTT. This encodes CASSVFRNQPQHF. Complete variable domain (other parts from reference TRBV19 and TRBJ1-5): DGGITQSPKYLFRKEGQNVTLSCEQNLNHDAMYWYRQDPGQGLRLIYYSQIVNDFQKGDIAEGYSVSREKKESFPLTVTSAQKNPTAFYLCASSVFRNQPQHFGDGTRLSIL.